These T cell receptor beta chains were read from a single sample in a study of regulatory T cells in long-lasting Graves disease. From the multiplex PCR reads, TCRdb called clonotypes with MiXCR, one entry per CDR3 protein. Altogether over 500,000 distinct CDR3 sequences are present, about 16% being singletons, with the ten largest covering more than 10%. The sample was also linked to a second study, of T cells in Graves' hyperthyroidism and ophthalmopathy.

The sample in question was peripheral blood mononuclear cells (PBMCs), obtained at new diagnosis, from a patient treated with antithyroid drugs. All receptors come from a man younger than 35 with Graves disease. Each CDR3 is given with its conserved first and last residue. D genes are given only for firm matches. Clone size is shown for a subset of rows, as once, few, many or a class of expanded clone.

size: many
J: TRBJ2-1
D: -
V: TRBV27
CDR3: CASSLRTTYNEQFF
DNA: TGTGCCAGCAGTCTTCGGACCACCTACAATGAGCAGTTCTTC

size: -
J: TRBJ2-1
D: TRBD2
V: TRBV9
CDR3: CASSPRTARLAGGLHNEQFF
DNA: TGTGCCAGCAGCCCTCGGACGGCCCGACTAGCGGGAGGCCTCCACAATGAGCAGTTCTTC

size: -
J: TRBJ2-1
D: TRBD2
V: TRBV7-8
CDR3: CASSSGGSRNLDSYNEQFF
DNA: TGTGCCAGCAGCTCCGGGGGGAGCCGGAACCTTGACTCCTACAATGAGCAGTTCTTC

size: few
J: TRBJ2-5
D: -
V: TRBV4-1
CDR3: CASSQKWYRQGGETQYF
DNA: TGCGCCAGCAGCCAAAAATGGTACAGGCAAGGAGGGGAGACCCAGTACTTC

size: -
J: TRBJ2-5
D: -
V: TRBV20-1
CDR3: CSGNPSRYQETQYF
DNA: TGCAGTGGGAATCCCTCAAGGTACCAAGAGACCCAGTACTTC

size: -
J: TRBJ1-5
D: -
V: TRBV28
CDR3: CASTFPSSNQPQHF
DNA: TGTGCCAGCACCTTCCCATCGAGCAATCAGCCCCAGCATTTT

size: many
J: TRBJ1-5
D: -
V: TRBV6-2/TRBV6-3
CDR3: CASSYNSRAGNQPQHF
DNA: TGTGCCAGCAGTTACAATAGCAGGGCGGGCAATCAGCCCCAGCATTTT

size: many
J: TRBJ1-5
D: -
V: TRBV6-1
CDR3: CASSPLQGSNQPQHF
DNA: TGTGCCAGCAGTCCTCTTCAGGGAAGCAATCAGCCCCAGCATTTT

size: many
J: TRBJ2-7
D: TRBD2
V: TRBV20-1
CDR3: CSATTSGRTYEQYF
DNA: TGCAGTGCCACTACTAGCGGGAGGACTTACGAGCAGTACTTC

size: many
J: TRBJ2-3
D: -
V: TRBV7-2
CDR3: CASSRGVIDTQYF
DNA: TGTGCCAGCAGCAGAGGGGTTATAGATACGCAGTATTTT

size: few
J: TRBJ1-4
D: TRBD1
V: TRBV7-9
CDR3: CASSLPTGGKGGDEKLFF
DNA: TGTGCCAGCAGCCTTCCGACAGGGGGCAAGGGAGGAGATGAAAAACTGTTTTTT

size: many
J: TRBJ1-1
D: -
V: TRBV6-1
CDR3: CASSAGVGMNTEAFF
DNA: TGTGCCAGCAGTGCCGGGGTCGGAATGAACACTGAAGCTTTCTTT

size: -
J: TRBJ1-2
D: -
V: TRBV5-1
CDR3: CASSLLDSNYGYIF
DNA: TGCGCCAGCAGCTTGTTAGACAGCAACTATGGCTACATCTTC

size: -
J: TRBJ2-5
D: TRBD1
V: TRBV5-1
CDR3: CASMSGTGGGETQYF
DNA: TGCGCCAGCATGTCTGGGACAGGGGGCGGTGAGACCCAGTACTTC

size: -
J: TRBJ1-5
D: -
V: TRBV4-1
CDR3: CASSQQGDQPQHF
DNA: TGCGCCAGCAGCCAACAGGGCGATCAGCCCCAGCATTTT

size: few
J: TRBJ1-2
D: TRBD1
V: TRBV28
CDR3: CASSLQGSYHGYTF
DNA: TGTGCCAGCAGCTTACAGGGGTCGTACCATGGCTACACCTTC